These 29 T cell receptor beta chains share one sample of origin, sequenced in a study of blood T cell repertoires in COVID-19. Only in-frame clones appear in the TCRdb table, and some are missing; sequencing was by immunoSEQ multiplex PCR. This table has about 220,000 clones, about 90% appearing once. Material: PBMCs or T cells enriched from blood (not recorded which). The source is a woman in her forties or fifties with acute COVID-19.

V gene TRBV6-5 combines with J gene TRBJ1-1; 7 positions match TRBD1. This CDR3 region has 14 residues. Germline V CDR1 and CDR2: MNHEY, SVGAGI. J gave up 5 bases and V 5 bases, and 8 bases lay outside the gene matches. CDR3 region: CASSLQGVRTEAFF. Written as DNA, the CDR3 is TGTGCCAGCAGTCTCCAGGGGGTTCGTACTGAAGCTTTCTTT.

This CDR3 is CASSLSGTDTQYF. CDR3 sequence (DNA): TGCGCCAGCAGCTTGTCGGGAACAGATACGCAGTATTTT. V gene TRBV5-1 combines with J gene TRBJ2-3, with D possibly TRBD2 on 5 matching bases. The germline V and J ends were trimmed by 1 base and 3 bases, with 6 bases remaining between them. This CDR3 contains 13 residues. Per germline, CDR1 SGHRS and CDR2 YFSETQ.

The chain combines TRBV28 with TRBJ2-6, with D perhaps matching TRBD1 (5 bases). The germline V gene encodes CDR1 MDHEN and CDR2 SYDVKM. V was shortened by 3 bases and J by 0 bases, with 12 bases between the two germline ends. This CDR3 contains 17 residues. CDR3 amino acids: CASSFNRLISGANVLTF. CDR3 nucleotide sequence: TGTGCCAGCAGTTTCAACAGGTTAATCTCTGGGGCCAACGTCCTGACTTTC.

The chain links TRBV3-1 (or the pseudogene TRBV3-2) to TRBJ1-5; tentative D call: TRBD1 (6 bases). Germline lookup yields CDR1 LGHDT and CDR2 YNNKEL (reference sequence). The CDR3 is 15 residues long. V lost 4 bases to trimming and J lost 2 bases, with 12 bases between them. The CDR3 is CASSPYRDGNQPQHF. CDR3 nucleotide sequence: TGTGCCAGCAGCCCATACAGGGATGGCAATCAGCCCCAGCATTTT.

This chain uses TRBV5-4 with TRBJ1-1, with TRBD1 matching over 11 bases. From germline, CDR1 is SGHNT and CDR2 YYREEE (reference sequence). V dropped 3 bases and J dropped 4; count of bases not matched to a gene: 2. The CDR3 is 14 amino acids. The CDR3 protein is CASSWGQGGTEAFF. Here the CDR3 DNA reads TGTGCCAGCAGCTGGGGACAGGGGGGCACTGAAGCTTTCTTT.

The V call is TRBV19, the J call TRBJ1-4; D is unclear. V dropped 11 bases and J dropped 0 bases, with 13 bases sitting between them. CDR1 and CDR2 (germline): LNHDA, SQIVND (reference sequence). The CDR3 runs 14 residues. DNA of the CDR3: TGTGCCGCAGGTGAGGGCGCAACTAATGAAAAACTGTTTTTT. Translation: CAAGEGATNEKLFF.

The CDR3 bases are TGTGCCAGCAGCCCCGCAGGGGTTCTTCAGCCCCAGCATTTT. Translated: CASSPAGVLQPQHF. The V gene is TRBV9, the J gene TRBJ1-5, with D perhaps TRBD1 (6 bases). The CDR3 is 14 residues long. Germline CDR1 reads SGDLS; CDR2 reads YYNGEE. V lost 4 bases and J 6 bases, leaving 14 bases between the germline ends.

As for this clone: The junction shows a germline mismatch at one end, possibly a read error. This chain connects TRBV20-1 to TRBJ2-7; 7 nucleotides align to TRBD2. Germline values: CDR1 DFQATT, CDR2 SNEGSKA (reference sequence). This CDR3 region has 11 residues. Here the CDR3 DNA reads TGCAGTGCTAGATATTACGGACTAGAAGTCTTC. As protein: CSARYYGLEVF.

The chain carries TRBV18 and TRBJ2-1; TRBD2 aligns across 9 bases. This CDR3 is built from 14 residues. The ends lost 3 bases at V and 5 bases at J; junction bases unmatched: 2. Germline V gives CDR1 KGHSH, CDR2 LQKENI. CDR3 region: CASSPPSGNNEQFF. DNA of the CDR3: TGTGCCAGCTCACCCCCTAGCGGGAACAATGAGCAGTTCTTC.

The rearrangement uses TRBV6-5 and TRBJ2-3, with 7 bases lining up with TRBD1. V gave up 6 bases and J gave up 4 bases; unmatched junction bases: 7. The CDR3 runs to 14 residues. Germline CDR1 MNHEY, CDR2 SVGAGI. The CDR3 bases are TGTGCCAGCAGATGGACAGGTATCGCAGATACGCAGTATTTT. The encoded protein is CASRWTGIADTQYF.

This rearrangement joins TRBV29-1 to TRBJ1-2; 8 bases map to TRBD1. The germline gives CDR1 SQVTM, CDR2 ANQGSEA. The CDR3 extends over 12 amino acids. Trimming took 7 bases from V and 7 from J; bases not matched to a gene: 8. CDR3 bases: TGCAGCGCCGACAGGGGAAGGGGTGGCTACACCTTC. The encoded protein is CSADRGRGGYTF.

The CDR3 spells CASSPGQGGYTF. DNA for the CDR3: TGTGCCAGTAGTCCCGGTCAGGGTGGCTACACCTTC. The rearrangement uses TRBV19 and TRBJ1-2; the D gene is possibly TRBD1 (5 bases). The V gene lost 5 bases and the J gene lost 7 bases, with 11 bases spanning the gap. Germline CDR1 and CDR2: LNHDA and SQIVND (reference sequence). The CDR3 runs 12 residues. The entire variable domain, with the rest obtained from reference TRBV19 and TRBJ1-2, is as follows: DGGITQSPKYLFRKEGQNVTLSCEQNLNHDAMYWYRQDPGQGLRLIYYSQIVNDFQKGDIAEGYSVSREKKESFPLTVTSAQKNPTAFYLCASSPGQGGYTFGSGTRLTVV.

CDR3 in amino acids: CASSPGGTSGRLDEQFF. CDR3 sequence (DNA): TGTGCCAGCAGCCCAGGGGGGACTAGCGGGAGACTGGATGAGCAGTTCTTC. The V call is TRBV28, the J call TRBJ2-1, with 14 bases aligning to TRBD2. The CDR3 has 17 residues. CDR1 is MDHEN, CDR2 SYDVKM, per germline. V lost 6 bases and J lost 8; bases outside the gene matches: 12. Supplemented by reference TRBV28 and TRBJ2-1, the full variable domain reads DVKVTQSSRYLVKRTGEKVFLECVQDMDHENMFWYRQDPGLGLRLIYFSYDVKMKEKGDIPEGYSVSREKKERFSLILESASTNQTSMYLCASSPGGTSGRLDEQFFGPGTRLTVL.

The count of this clone is one. This sequence joins TRBV19 and TRBJ2-5; D may be TRBD2 (7 bases). The V gene's germline CDR1 is LNHDA and CDR2 SQIVND (reference sequence). The V end lost 5 bases, the J end lost 5 bases, and 18 bases lay between the germline ends. This CDR3 has 15 residues. The CDR3 region has the DNA TGTGCCAGTAGTCCGGGGGGCGTCGAGTGGGAGACCCAGTACTTC. Translated: CASSPGGVEWETQYF.

This clone showed up just a few times. The chain joins TRBV20-1 to TRBJ1-3, with a tentative D call TRBD1 (6 bases). In germline, CDR1 is DFQATT, CDR2 SNEGSKA (reference sequence). V lost 3 bases to trimming and J lost 0 bases, with 9 bases between them. CDR3 size: 14 residues. The CDR3 sequence: CSASLQGSGNTIYF. CDR3 in DNA: TGCAGTGCTAGTTTACAGGGCTCTGGAAACACCATATATTTT.

This clone was picked up one time. V and J are TRBV7-2 and TRBJ2-7; 9 bases are a match to TRBD2. The junction had 5 bases not matched to a gene; V was cut back by 5 bases and J by 0 bases. Per germline, CDR1 SGHTA and CDR2 FQGNSA. This CDR3 contains 15 residues. The DNA of the CDR3 is TGTGCCAGCAGCGCGGGGGGGGCTAGCTCCTACGAGCAGTACTTC. Residues: CASSAGGASSYEQYF.

The chain is built from TRBV28 and TRBJ1-5; 7 bases fit TRBD1. CDR1 is MDHEN, CDR2 SYDVKM, per germline. Trimming at V came to 5 bases and at J to 0 bases, leaving 4 bases not matched to a gene. CDR3 length: 15 residues. In DNA form, the CDR3 reads TGTGCCAGCAGTGGACAGGCGATTAGCAATCAGCCCCAGCATTTT. This gives the protein CASSGQAISNQPQHF.

V usage is TRBV27 and J usage is TRBJ2-2; 8 positions match TRBD1. This CDR3 region has 16 residues. Per the germline V gene, CDR1 is MNHEY and CDR2 is SMNVEV (reference sequence). V was pared by 3 bases and J by 4 bases, with 7 bases of the junction left unmatched. Written as DNA, the CDR3 is TGTGCCAGCAGTTTCATTGGACAGGGCATCACCGGGGAGCTGTTTTTT. Translating gives CASSFIGQGITGELFF.

The chain has TRBV5-4 and TRBJ1-1, with no clear D. The germline CDR1 and CDR2 sequences are SGHNT and YYREEE (reference sequence). The CDR3 loop spans 14 amino acids. V was cut by 4 bases and J by 5 bases, with 15 bases left in between. The CDR3 DNA reads as TGTGCCAGCAGCCCGGCGCGGGCTGGGACTGAAGCTTTCTTT. Translated: CASSPARAGTEAFF.

The gene calls are TRBV11-2 and TRBJ1-1, with D perhaps TRBD1 (5 bases). CDR1 is SGHAT and CDR2 is FQNNGV in the germline V gene. V lost 2 bases to trimming and J lost 7 bases, with 11 bases between them. The CDR3 covers 13 residues. CDR3 sequence (DNA): TGTGCCAGCAGCTTAAACCAGGGTAATGAAGCTTTCTTT. Translated: CASSLNQGNEAFF.

This rearrangement joins TRBV15 to TRBJ2-1; 8 bases agree with TRBD2. V was clipped by 1 base and J by 1 base; unmatched bases: 9. Germline loops: CDR1 LNHNV, CDR2 YYDKDF (reference sequence). The CDR3 extends over 18 amino acids. The CDR3 loop is CATSRVGRALFSYNEQFF. The CDR3 region has the DNA TGTGCCACCAGCAGAGTCGGGAGGGCTTTATTTTCCTACAATGAGCAGTTCTTC.

V gene TRBV4-2 combines with J gene TRBJ2-7; 13 bases agree with TRBD2. Germline lookup yields CDR1 LGHNA and CDR2 YNFKEQ. Unmatched junction bases numbered 6, after V lost 2 bases and J lost 5 bases. This CDR3 region has 16 residues. CDR3 residues: CASSQTGLAGVNEQYF. CDR3 DNA: TGTGCCAGCAGCCAAACCGGACTAGCGGGAGTCAACGAGCAGTACTTC.

In nucleotides, the CDR3 is TGCAGTGCTAGTGGGCTTTTCCAAGAGACCCAGTACTTC. It encodes CSASGLFQETQYF. The chain combines TRBV20-1 with TRBJ2-5; D not certain. Trimming left V 3 bases short and J 1 base short, with 9 bases between. Germline V gene sequence: CDR1 DFQATT, CDR2 SNEGSKA (reference sequence). The CDR3 loop spans 13 amino acids.

This clone was found once. The chain joins TRBV21-1 to TRBJ2-2; TRBD1 is the table's D call and was not checked against the DNA. TRBV21-1 represents a pseudogene. This CDR3 has 10 amino acids. In DNA, the CDR3 is TGTGCCGGGGCGACCGGGGAGCTGTTTTTT. Translation: CAGATGELFF.

This clone was detected only once. This sequence joins TRBV18 and TRBJ1-2; D not certain. V was shortened by 3 bases and J by 2 bases, with 13 bases between the two germline ends. This CDR3 is built from 15 residues. Germline V gene lookup returns CDR1 KGHSH and CDR2 LQKENI. In DNA, the CDR3 is TGTGCCAGCTCACCCCGCGGACTGCCCAACTATGGCTACACCTTC. It yields the protein CASSPRGLPNYGYTF.

This chain joins TRBV29-1 and TRBJ1-2; TRBD1 matches 8 bases. The junction had 10 bases not matched to a gene; V was cut back by 3 bases and J by 7 bases. This CDR3 is 14 amino acids long. Per germline, CDR1 SQVTM and CDR2 ANQGSEA. The CDR3 loop reads CSVDSQGADPGYTF. The CDR3 coding sequence is TGCAGCGTTGATAGTCAGGGGGCGGATCCTGGCTACACCTTC.

This clone appeared a few times. This sequence joins TRBV30 and TRBJ2-4; a weak D match, TRBD1 (7 bases). CDR1 and CDR2 (germline): GTSNPN, SVGIG (reference sequence). Trimming stripped 1 base from V and 8 bases from J, with 18 bases between. CDR3 size: 15 residues. CDR3 DNA sequence: TGTGCCTGGAGTGCTGGGGGGACAGAGGAGGACATTCAGTACTTC. This encodes CAWSAGGTEEDIQYF.

V usage is TRBV6-6 and J usage is TRBJ2-3, with unresolved D. The CDR3 totals 12 residues. The V gene's germline CDR1 is MNHNY and CDR2 SVGAGI (reference sequence). V lost 5 bases and J 2 bases, leaving 5 bases between the germline ends. The CDR3 DNA sequence: TGTGCCAGCAGTCCGTACACAGATACGCAGTATTTT. It specifies CASSPYTDTQYF.

The V call is TRBV9, the J call TRBJ2-1; D gene unclear. V gave up 4 bases and J gave up 6 bases, with 14 bases separating them. CDR1 SGDLS and CDR2 YYNGEE come from the germline V gene. There are 14 residues in the CDR3. The CDR3 coding sequence is TGTGCCAGCAGCCCAGCTAGGATCCCCAATGAGCAGTTCTTC. Residues: CASSPARIPNEQFF.